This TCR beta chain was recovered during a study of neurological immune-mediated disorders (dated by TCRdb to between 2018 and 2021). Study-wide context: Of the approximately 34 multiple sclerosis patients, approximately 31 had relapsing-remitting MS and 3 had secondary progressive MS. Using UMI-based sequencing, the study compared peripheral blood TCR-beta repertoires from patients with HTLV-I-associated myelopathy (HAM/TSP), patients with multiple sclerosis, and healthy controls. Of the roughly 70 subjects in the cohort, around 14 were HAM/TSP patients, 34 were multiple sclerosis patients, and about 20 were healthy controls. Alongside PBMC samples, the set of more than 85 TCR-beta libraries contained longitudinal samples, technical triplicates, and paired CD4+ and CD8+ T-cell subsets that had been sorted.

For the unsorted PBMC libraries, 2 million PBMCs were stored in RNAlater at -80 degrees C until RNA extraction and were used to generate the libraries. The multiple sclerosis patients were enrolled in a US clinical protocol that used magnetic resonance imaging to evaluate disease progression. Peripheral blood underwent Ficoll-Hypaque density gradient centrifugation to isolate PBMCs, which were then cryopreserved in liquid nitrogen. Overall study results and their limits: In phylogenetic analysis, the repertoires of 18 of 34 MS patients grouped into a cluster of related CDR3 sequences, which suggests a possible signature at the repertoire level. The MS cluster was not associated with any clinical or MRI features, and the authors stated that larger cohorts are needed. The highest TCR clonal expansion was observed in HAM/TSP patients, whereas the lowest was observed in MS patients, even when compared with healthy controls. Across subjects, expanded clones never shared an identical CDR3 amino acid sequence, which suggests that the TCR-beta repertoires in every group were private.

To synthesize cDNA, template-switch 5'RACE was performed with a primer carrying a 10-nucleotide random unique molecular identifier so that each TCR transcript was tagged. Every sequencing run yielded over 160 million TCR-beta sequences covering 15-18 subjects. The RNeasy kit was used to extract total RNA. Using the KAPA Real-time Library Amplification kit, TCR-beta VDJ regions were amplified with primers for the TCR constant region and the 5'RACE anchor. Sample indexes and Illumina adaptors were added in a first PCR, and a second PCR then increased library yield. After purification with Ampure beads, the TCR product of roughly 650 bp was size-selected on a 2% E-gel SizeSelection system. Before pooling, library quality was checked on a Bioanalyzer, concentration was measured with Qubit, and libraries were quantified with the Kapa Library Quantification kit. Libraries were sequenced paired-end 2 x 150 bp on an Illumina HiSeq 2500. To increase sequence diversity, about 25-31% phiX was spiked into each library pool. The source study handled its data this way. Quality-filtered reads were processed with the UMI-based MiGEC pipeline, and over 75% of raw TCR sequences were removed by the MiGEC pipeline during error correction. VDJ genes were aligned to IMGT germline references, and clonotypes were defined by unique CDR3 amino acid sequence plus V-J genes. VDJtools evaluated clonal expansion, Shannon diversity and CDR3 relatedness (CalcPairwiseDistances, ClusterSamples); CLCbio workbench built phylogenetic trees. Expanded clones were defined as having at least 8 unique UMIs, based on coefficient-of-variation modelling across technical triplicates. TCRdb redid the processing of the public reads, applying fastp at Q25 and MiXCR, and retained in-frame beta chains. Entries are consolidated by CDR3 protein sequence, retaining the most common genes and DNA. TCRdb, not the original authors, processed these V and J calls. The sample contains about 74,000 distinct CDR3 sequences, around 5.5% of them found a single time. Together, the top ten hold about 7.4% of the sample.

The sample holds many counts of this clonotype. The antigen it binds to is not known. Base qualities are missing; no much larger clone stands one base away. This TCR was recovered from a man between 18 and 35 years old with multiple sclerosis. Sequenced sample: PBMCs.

The CDR3 has the sequence CASRDGPQSAQHF. The nucleotide sequence is TGTGCCAGCCGGGACGGCCCGCAATCGGCCCAGCATTTT. The V and J genes are TRBV19 and TRBJ1-5, with a tentative D gene TRBD1 over 5 matching bases. From the germline V gene (reference sequence), CDR1 is LNHDA and CDR2 is SQIVND. The cysteine opens and the phenylalanine closes a CDR3 of 13 amino acids. The kept DNA is CDR3 alone, 39 bases in frame from the first base. At the junction V is shortened by 9 bases and J by 11 bases, with 20 bases in between.